The 27 T cell receptor beta chains reported below all come from one sample, sequenced in a study of PD-1 blockade in classical Hodgkin lymphoma. Sequencing used immunoSEQ multiplex PCR; TCRdb keeps in-frame clones, though not all of them. The profile shows 40,000 or so clones, over 65% of them singletons. All the patients suffered relapse after autologous stem cell transplantation, and brentuximab vedotin exposure differed. The material was peripheral blood mononuclear cells (PBMCs), obtained at baseline. The receptors shown here come from a human donor with classical Hodgkin lymphoma.

The rearrangement joins TRBV18 to TRBJ2-5; D is possibly TRBD2 (6 bases). CDR1 is KGHSH and CDR2 is LQKENI in the germline V gene. V was trimmed by 3 bases and J by 3 bases, leaving 8 bases between them. The CDR3 is 13 amino acids. In DNA form, the CDR3 reads TGTGCCAGCTCACCTAGCGGCAAAGAGACCCAGTACTTC. Its protein product is CASSPSGKETQYF.

V usage is TRBV5-4 and J usage is TRBJ2-4, with D perhaps TRBD2 (7 bases). The germline V gene encodes CDR1 SGHNT and CDR2 YYREEE (reference sequence). Deletions cut 4 bases from V and 2 bases from J, with 13 bases between. The CDR3 runs to 15 residues. DNA of the CDR3: TGTGCCAGCAGCCCGACGGGGGGCTCCAAAAACATTCAGTACTTC. It is translated as CASSPTGGSKNIQYF.

The chain recombines TRBV2 with TRBJ2-3; TRBD2 agrees at 8 bases. Germline assignment: CDR1 SNHLY and CDR2 FYNNEI. V shed 7 bases, J shed 1 base, and the junction held 7 bases outside the gene matches. The CDR3 sequence is 15 residues long. CDR3 sequence reads: CASIEGAGGTDTQYF. The CDR3 bases are TGTGCCAGCATTGAGGGAGCGGGGGGCACAGATACGCAGTATTTT.

The chain uses TRBV7-3 and TRBJ1-1; 8 bases are a match to TRBD1. The V segment lost 3 bases and the J segment 4 bases; nucleotides outside the gene matches: 4. Germline V gives CDR1 SGHTA, CDR2 FQGTGA. The CDR3 length is 14 residues. The CDR3 loop reads CASSFTGGATEAFF. DNA for the CDR3: TGTGCCAGCAGCTTCACAGGGGGTGCCACTGAAGCTTTCTTT.

The chain is built from TRBV28 and TRBJ2-3, with 13 positions matching TRBD2. The CDR3 runs 17 residues. Germline-derived CDR1 and CDR2 are MDHEN and SYDVKM. J was trimmed by 2 bases and V by 1 base; bases with no gene match: 3. CDR3 DNA: TGTGCCAGCAGTTTATTCGGGACTAGCGGGGACACAGATACGCAGTATTTT. Its protein product is CASSLFGTSGDTDTQYF. Drawing the rest from reference TRBV28 and TRBJ2-3, the complete variable domain is DVKVTQSSRYLVKRTGEKVFLECVQDMDHENMFWYRQDPGLGLRLIYFSYDVKMKEKGDIPEGYSVSREKKERFSLILESASTNQTSMYLCASSLFGTSGDTDTQYFGPGTRLTVL.

The chain is built from TRBV19 and TRBJ1-1; D uncertain. V gave up 4 bases and J gave up 1 base, with 7 bases separating them. The CDR3 spans 13 residues. CDR1 LNHDA and CDR2 SQIVND come from the germline V gene (reference sequence). CDR3 coding DNA: TGTGCCAGTAGTAACCAGAGGAACACTGAAGCTTTCTTT. Protein product: CASSNQRNTEAFF.

This rearrangement joins TRBV6-1 to TRBJ1-2, with 11 bases that match TRBD1. The CDR3 contains 14 residues. Germline CDR1 reads MNHNS; CDR2 reads SASEGT. V lost 4 bases and J lost 4; bases outside the gene matches: 2. For the CDR3, the DNA is TGTGCCAGCAGTGTGGGACAGGGGGTCTATGGCTACACCTTC. It translates to CASSVGQGVYGYTF.

The chain links TRBV11-2 to TRBJ1-6; no clear D gene. The CDR3 runs 13 residues. The germline V gene has CDR1 SGHAT and CDR2 FQNNGV. V gave up 5 bases and J gave up 9 bases, with 11 bases separating them. CDR3 sequence reads: CASSLQVGSPLHF. In nucleotides, the CDR3 is TGTGCCAGCAGCCTTCAAGTCGGTTCACCCCTCCACTTT.

The V gene is TRBV7-9, the J gene TRBJ1-1, with D perhaps TRBD1 (5 bases). CDR1 and CDR2 (germline): SEHNR, FQNEAQ (reference sequence). V was cut by 7 bases and J by 5 bases, with 14 bases left in between. This CDR3 comprises 13 residues. This CDR3 is CASTQRDATEAFF. CDR3 nucleotide sequence: TGTGCCAGCACTCAACGGGACGCTACTGAAGCTTTCTTT.

The chain employs TRBV4-1 and TRBJ2-1; 9 bases agree with TRBD2. The CDR3 spans 13 residues. Germline CDR1 reads MGHRA; CDR2 reads YSYEKL. The V and J ends lost 5 bases and 8 bases, in that order; junction bases with no gene match: 4. Here the CDR3 DNA reads TGCGCCAGCAGCAAAGCGGGAGGTTATGAGCAGTTCTTC. This gives the protein CASSKAGGYEQFF.

The count of this clone is one. CDR3 nucleotides: TGTGCCAGCAGTTACCTTCCTGGGGCTGAAGCTTTCTTT. Translation: CASSYLPGAEAFF. The chain has TRBV6-5 and TRBJ1-1; D is unclear. The V and J ends lost 2 bases and 6 bases respectively, with 10 bases between them. There are 13 residues in the CDR3. CDR1 is MNHEY, CDR2 SVGAGI, per germline.

V gene TRBV11-2 combines with J gene TRBJ1-1; possible D gene TRBD1, 6 bases. Germline V gene lookup returns CDR1 SGHAT and CDR2 FQNNGV. V was shortened by 3 bases and J by 1 base, with 15 bases between the two germline ends. The CDR3 runs 16 residues. The CDR3 DNA follows: TGTGCCAGCAGCTTTAGGCTTCGGACAGAGAACACTGAAGCTTTCTTT. Amino acids: CASSFRLRTENTEAFF.

This clone was seen only a few times. The genes are TRBV4-3 and TRBJ2-5; D unresolved. Germline values: CDR1 LGHNA, CDR2 YSLEER. The V end was cut by 0 bases, the J end by 6 bases, with 5 bases between. This CDR3 is built from 12 residues. The CDR3 DNA reads as TGCGCCAGCAGCCAAGACCGGCAGACCCAGTACTTC. This translates into CASSQDRQTQYF.

This clone was recorded only once. V usage is TRBV9 and J usage is TRBJ2-1, with no clear D. This CDR3 spans 16 amino acids. The V end lost 4 bases, the J end lost 6 bases, and 20 bases lay between the germline ends. Germline CDR1 and CDR2: SGDLS and YYNGEE. CDR3 amino acids: CASSSGPATLGNEQFF. CDR3 coding DNA: TGTGCCAGCAGCTCAGGCCCCGCTACCCTTGGCAATGAGCAGTTCTTC.

This clone was seen a single time. The genes are TRBV27 and TRBJ1-2; no definite D call. The V and J ends lost 6 bases and 8 bases respectively, with 16 bases between them. Germline V gene data show CDR1 as MNHEY and CDR2 as SMNVEV (reference sequence). There are 13 residues in the CDR3. The CDR3 DNA reads TGTGCCAGCAGCTCACGGCGGGGTCTGGGCTACACCTTC. Protein sequence: CASSSRRGLGYTF.

This clone was seen only once. This chain connects TRBV4-2 to TRBJ1-2; D is unclear. V lost 1 base to trimming and J lost 8 bases, with 17 bases between them. The length of the CDR3 is 15 residues. Germline lookup yields CDR1 LGHNA and CDR2 YNFKEQ. Here the CDR3 DNA reads TGTGCCAGCAGCCAAGTCGGACTCCTGGCGGAGGGCTACACCTTC. Encoded protein: CASSQVGLLAEGYTF.

This chain connects TRBV6-1 to TRBJ1-2; TRBD1 aligns across 11 bases. J was trimmed by 5 bases and V by 8 bases; bases with no gene match: 10. Germline assignment: CDR1 MNHNS and CDR2 SASEGT. The CDR3 has 15 amino acids. The CDR3 spells CASGAGTGGGYGYTF. CDR3 nucleotide sequence: TGTGCCAGCGGAGCCGGGACAGGGGGTGGATATGGCTACACCTTC.

The chain links TRBV9 to TRBJ2-2, with D perhaps TRBD2 (6 bases). Between the trimmed V and J ends, which lost 4 bases and 1 base, there was a span of 14 bases. Germline lookup yields CDR1 SGDLS and CDR2 YYNGEE. The CDR3 has 16 amino acids. CDR3 nucleotides: TGTGCCAGCAGCCCCCGGGGGAGCGAGAACACCGGGGAGCTGTTTTTT. This translates into CASSPRGSENTGELFF.

The gene calls are TRBV29-1 and TRBJ2-1, with 8 bases lining up with TRBD2. V gave up 4 bases and J gave up 0 bases; unmatched junction bases: 5. CDR1 is SQVTM and CDR2 is ANQGSEA in the germline V gene. The CDR3 runs to 15 residues. CDR3 in DNA: TGCAGCGTTGCCGGGGGGGCATCCTCCTACAATGAGCAGTTCTTC. This gives the protein CSVAGGASSYNEQFF.

The V gene is TRBV12-5, the J gene TRBJ2-2; possibly TRBD1 for D (6 bases). V was clipped by 0 bases and J by 2 bases, with 10 bases between them. Germline V gene lookup returns CDR1 LGHNT and CDR2 FRNRAP. The CDR3 consists of 16 residues. CDR3 in amino acids: CASGLVGGANTGELFF. CDR3 sequence (DNA): TGTGCTAGTGGTTTGGTAGGGGGAGCTAACACCGGGGAGCTGTTTTTT.

The sample holds one count of this clone. The J gene is TRBJ1-2, the V gene TRBV28; 7 nucleotides align to TRBD1. Per germline, CDR1 MDHEN and CDR2 SYDVKM. The V segment lost 5 bases and the J segment 4 bases; nucleotides outside the gene matches: 7. The CDR3 sequence is 14 residues long. The CDR3 here is CASSPPTGFYGYTF. In DNA form, the CDR3 reads TGTGCCAGCAGTCCTCCGACAGGGTTCTATGGCTACACCTTC.

The chain links TRBV9 to TRBJ1-2, with TRBD1 matching 9 bases. The germline CDR1 and CDR2 sequences are SGDLS and YYNGEE. V shed 0 bases and J 10 bases; nucleotides not matched to a gene: 13. This CDR3 contains 16 residues. Here the CDR3 DNA reads TGTGCCAGCAGCGTAGATCTTTACAGGGGGCGAATTGACTACACCTTC. Translation: CASSVDLYRGRIDYTF.

This chain joins TRBV5-6 and TRBJ2-5, with 7 bases fitting TRBD2. The V gene end was trimmed by 1 base and the J gene end by 0 bases; junction bases not matched to a gene: 12. This CDR3 region has 18 residues. The germline CDR1 and CDR2 sequences are SGHDT and YYEEEE. The CDR3 DNA reads as TGTGCCAGCAGCTTGTTTGGGGAGGGCCTCACTGACCAAGAGACCCAGTACTTC. It yields the protein CASSLFGEGLTDQETQYF.

The chain carries TRBV5-6 and TRBJ2-1, with no clear D. Trimming took off 6 bases at V and 2 bases at J, with 12 bases between the two ends. CDR1 and CDR2 from the germline V gene are SGHDT and YYEEEE. The CDR3 spans 14 residues. The CDR3 coding sequence is TGTGCCAGCAAGGAGCTCGACACCTACAATGAGCAGTTCTTC. It yields the protein CASKELDTYNEQFF.

The J gene is TRBJ2-2, the V gene TRBV5-3; TRBD1 matches at 11 bases. TRBV5-3 is placed among ORFs of uncertain function. This CDR3 comprises 15 residues. V lost 4 bases and J lost 7; bases outside the gene matches: 6. Here the CDR3 DNA reads TGTGCCAGAAGCCTCGGGACAGGGGGTCACGGGGAGCTGTTTTTT. Translation gives CARSLGTGGHGELFF.

This clone has just one count. The rearrangement links TRBV9 to TRBJ2-3; D remains unclear. The V and J ends lost 6 bases and 3 bases respectively, with 17 bases between them. The CDR3 length is 15 residues. Germline V lookup: CDR1 SGDLS, CDR2 YYNGEE. The CDR3, as DNA: TGTGCCAGCACCGTTCGATTAGAGACTACAGATACGCAGTATTTT. Its protein product is CASTVRLETTDTQYF. Using reference TRBV9 and TRBJ2-3 for the parts outside the CDR3, the full variable domain is DSGVTQTPKHLITATGQRVTLRCSPRSGDLSVYWYQQSLDQGLQFLIQYYNGEERAKGNILERFSAQQFPDLHSELNLSSLELGDSALYFCASTVRLETTDTQYFGPGTRLTVL.

The gene calls are TRBV27 and TRBJ1-5; D gene ambiguous. Germline V CDR1 and CDR2: MNHEY, SMNVEV (reference sequence). This CDR3 comprises 18 residues. Trimming cost V 1 base and J 0 bases, with 16 bases left between them. The CDR3 reads CASSLFAAPRDSNQPQHF. CDR3 DNA: TGTGCCAGCAGTTTATTTGCGGCCCCCCGGGATAGCAATCAGCCCCAGCATTTT.